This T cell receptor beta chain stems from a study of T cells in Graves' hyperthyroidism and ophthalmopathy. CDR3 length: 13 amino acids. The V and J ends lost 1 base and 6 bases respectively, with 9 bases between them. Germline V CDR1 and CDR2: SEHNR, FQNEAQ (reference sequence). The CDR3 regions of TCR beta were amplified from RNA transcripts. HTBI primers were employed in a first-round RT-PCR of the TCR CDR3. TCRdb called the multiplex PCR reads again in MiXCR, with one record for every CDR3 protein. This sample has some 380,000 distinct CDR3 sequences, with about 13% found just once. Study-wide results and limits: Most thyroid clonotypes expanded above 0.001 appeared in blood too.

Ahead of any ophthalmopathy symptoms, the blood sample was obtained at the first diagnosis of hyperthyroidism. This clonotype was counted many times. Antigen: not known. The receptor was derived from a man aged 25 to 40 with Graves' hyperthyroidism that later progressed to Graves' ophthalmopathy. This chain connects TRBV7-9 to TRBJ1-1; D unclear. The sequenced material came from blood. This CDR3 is CASSLVSLAEAFF. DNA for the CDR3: TGTGCCAGCAGCTTAGTTTCCCTCGCTGAAGCTTTCTTT.